This TCR beta chain was recorded in a study of OX40 agonist ivuxolimab in advanced cancers. V lost 4 bases and J lost 0; bases outside the gene matches: 7. This CDR3 comprises 17 residues. In germline, CDR1 is MGHRA, CDR2 YSYEKL. Generated by immunoSEQ multiplex PCR, the TCRdb table keeps only in-frame clones and is missing some. This sample has tens of thousands of clones, with approximately 92% found just once. The chain recombines TRBV4-1 with TRBJ2-3, with 10 bases aligning to TRBD2. The clonotype comes from an adult with an advanced solid tumor such as melanoma, head and neck, liver or kidney cancer. Source: CD4+ or CD8+ T cells sorted from blood, taken in a trial of the OX40 agonist ivuxolimab. CDR3 nucleotide sequence: TGCGCCAGCAGCCCAGATACTAGCGGGACTAGCACAGATACGCAGTATTTT. Translating it yields CASSPDTSGTSTDTQYF.